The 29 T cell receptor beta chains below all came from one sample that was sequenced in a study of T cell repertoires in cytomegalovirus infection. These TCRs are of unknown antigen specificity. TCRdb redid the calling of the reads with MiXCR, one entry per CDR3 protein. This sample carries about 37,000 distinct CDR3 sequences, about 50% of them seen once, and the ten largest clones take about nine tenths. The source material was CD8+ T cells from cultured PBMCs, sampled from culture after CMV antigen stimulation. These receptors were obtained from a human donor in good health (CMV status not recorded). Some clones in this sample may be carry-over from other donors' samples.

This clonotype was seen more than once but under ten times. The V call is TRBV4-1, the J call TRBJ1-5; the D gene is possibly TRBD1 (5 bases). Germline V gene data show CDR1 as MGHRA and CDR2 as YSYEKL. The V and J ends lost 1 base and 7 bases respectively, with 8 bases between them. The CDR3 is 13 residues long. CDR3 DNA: TGCGCCAGCAGCCAAGCTAGGGACCAGCCCCAGCATTTT. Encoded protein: CASSQARDQPQHF.

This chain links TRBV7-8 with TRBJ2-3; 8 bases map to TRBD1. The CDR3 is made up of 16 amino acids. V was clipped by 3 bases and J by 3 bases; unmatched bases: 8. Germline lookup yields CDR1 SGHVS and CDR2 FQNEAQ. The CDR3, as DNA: TGTGCCAGCAGCTTTCAGGGGGCGGTAGGGACAGATACGCAGTATTTT. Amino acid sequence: CASSFQGAVGTDTQYF.

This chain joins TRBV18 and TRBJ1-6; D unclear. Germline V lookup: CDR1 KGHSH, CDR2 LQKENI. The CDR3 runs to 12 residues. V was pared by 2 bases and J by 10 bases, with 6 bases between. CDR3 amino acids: CASSPYGSPLHF. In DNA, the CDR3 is TGTGCCAGCTCACCATACGGATCACCCCTCCACTTT. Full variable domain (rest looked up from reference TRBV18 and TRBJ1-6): NAGVMQNPRHLVRRRGQEARLRCSPMKGHSHVYWYRQLPEEGLKFMVYLQKENIIDESGMPKERFSAEFPKEGPSILRIQQVVRGDSAAYFCASSPYGSPLHFGNGTRLTVT.

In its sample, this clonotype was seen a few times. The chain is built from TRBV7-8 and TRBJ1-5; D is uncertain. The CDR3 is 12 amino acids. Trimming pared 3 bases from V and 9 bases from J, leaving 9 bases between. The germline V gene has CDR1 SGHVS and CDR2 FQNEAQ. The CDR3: CASSFSGPPQHF. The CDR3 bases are TGTGCCAGCAGCTTCAGTGGTCCGCCCCAGCATTTT.

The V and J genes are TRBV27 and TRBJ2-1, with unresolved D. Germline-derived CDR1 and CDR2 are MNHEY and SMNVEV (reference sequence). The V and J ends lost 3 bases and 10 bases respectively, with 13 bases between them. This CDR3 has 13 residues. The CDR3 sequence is CASSFPSYREQFF. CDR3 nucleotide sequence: TGTGCCAGCAGTTTTCCCTCCTATAGGGAGCAGTTCTTC.

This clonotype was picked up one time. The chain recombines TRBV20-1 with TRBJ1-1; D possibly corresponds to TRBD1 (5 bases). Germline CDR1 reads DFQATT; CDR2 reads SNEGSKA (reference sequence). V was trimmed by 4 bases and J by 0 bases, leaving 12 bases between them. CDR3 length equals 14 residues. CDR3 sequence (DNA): TGCAGTGCTACTCAGGACATCTTGAACACTGAAGCTTTCTTT. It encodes CSATQDILNTEAFF.

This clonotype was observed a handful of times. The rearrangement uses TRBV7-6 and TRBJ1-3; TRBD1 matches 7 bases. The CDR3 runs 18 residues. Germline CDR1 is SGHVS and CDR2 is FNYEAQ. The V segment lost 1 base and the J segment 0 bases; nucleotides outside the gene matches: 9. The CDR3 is CASSLGDPGGISGNTIYF. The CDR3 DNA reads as TGTGCCAGCAGCTTAGGGGATCCAGGGGGGATCTCTGGAAACACCATATATTTT.

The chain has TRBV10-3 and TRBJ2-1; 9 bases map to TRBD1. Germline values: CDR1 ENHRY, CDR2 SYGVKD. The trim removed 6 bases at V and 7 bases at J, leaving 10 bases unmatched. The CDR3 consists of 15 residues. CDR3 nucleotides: TGTGCCATCAGGGATTTGGGACAGGGCAAAAATGAGCAGTTCTTC. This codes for CAIRDLGQGKNEQFF.

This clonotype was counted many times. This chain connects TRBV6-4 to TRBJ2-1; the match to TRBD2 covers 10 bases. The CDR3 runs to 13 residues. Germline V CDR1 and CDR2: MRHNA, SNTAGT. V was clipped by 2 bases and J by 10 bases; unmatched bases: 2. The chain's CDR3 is CASSDASGGEQFF. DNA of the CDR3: TGTGCCAGCAGTGACGCTAGCGGGGGCGAGCAGTTCTTC.

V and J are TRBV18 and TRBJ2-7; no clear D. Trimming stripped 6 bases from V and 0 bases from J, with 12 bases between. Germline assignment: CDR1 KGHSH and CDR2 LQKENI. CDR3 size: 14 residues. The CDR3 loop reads CASSTIRLSYEQYF. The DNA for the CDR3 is TGTGCCAGCTCTACCATCCGACTCTCCTACGAGCAGTACTTC. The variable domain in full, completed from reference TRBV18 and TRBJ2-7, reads NAGVMQNPRHLVRRRGQEARLRCSPMKGHSHVYWYRQLPEEGLKFMVYLQKENIIDESGMPKERFSAEFPKEGPSILRIQQVVRGDSAAYFCASSTIRLSYEQYFGPGTRLTVT.

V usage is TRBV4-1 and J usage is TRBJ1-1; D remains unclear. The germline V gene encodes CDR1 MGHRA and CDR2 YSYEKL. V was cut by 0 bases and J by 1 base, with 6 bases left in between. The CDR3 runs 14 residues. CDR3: CASSQDQRNTEAFF. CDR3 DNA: TGCGCCAGCAGCCAAGATCAGAGGAACACTGAAGCTTTCTTT.

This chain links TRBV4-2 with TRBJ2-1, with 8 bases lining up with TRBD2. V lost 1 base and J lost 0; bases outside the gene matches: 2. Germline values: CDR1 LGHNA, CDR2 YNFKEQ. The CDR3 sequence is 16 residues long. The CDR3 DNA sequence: TGTGCCAGCAGCCAAGTCGGGACTAGCTCCTACAATGAGCAGTTCTTC. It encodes CASSQVGTSSYNEQFF.

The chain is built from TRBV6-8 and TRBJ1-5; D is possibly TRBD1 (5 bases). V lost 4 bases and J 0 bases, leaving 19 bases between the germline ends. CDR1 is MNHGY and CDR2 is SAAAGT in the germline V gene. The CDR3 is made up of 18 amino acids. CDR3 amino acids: CASSSRAGTAISNQPQHF. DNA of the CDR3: TGTGCCAGCAGTTCCCGAGCCGGGACGGCTATTAGCAATCAGCCCCAGCATTTT.

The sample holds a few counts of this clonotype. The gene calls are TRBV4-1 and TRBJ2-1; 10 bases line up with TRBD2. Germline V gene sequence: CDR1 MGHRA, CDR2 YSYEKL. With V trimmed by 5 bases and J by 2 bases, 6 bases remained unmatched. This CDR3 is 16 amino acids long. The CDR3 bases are TGCGCCAGCAGCTCTCCAGCGGGAGGGCCCTACAATGAGCAGTTCTTC. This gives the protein CASSSPAGGPYNEQFF.

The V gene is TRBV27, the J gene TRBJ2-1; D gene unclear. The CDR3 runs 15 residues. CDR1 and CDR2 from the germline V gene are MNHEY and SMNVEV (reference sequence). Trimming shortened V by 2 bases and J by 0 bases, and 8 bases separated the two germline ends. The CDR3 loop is CASSLATSSYNEQFF. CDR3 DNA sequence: TGTGCCAGCAGTTTAGCGACAAGCTCCTACAATGAGCAGTTCTTC.

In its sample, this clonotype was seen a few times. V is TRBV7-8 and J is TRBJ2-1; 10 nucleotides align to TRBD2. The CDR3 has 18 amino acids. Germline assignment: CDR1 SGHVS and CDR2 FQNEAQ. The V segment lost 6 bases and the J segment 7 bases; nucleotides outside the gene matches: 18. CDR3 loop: CASRYTSGANTGWNEQFF. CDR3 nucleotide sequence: TGTGCCAGCAGGTACACTAGCGGGGCGAACACCGGCTGGAATGAGCAGTTCTTC.

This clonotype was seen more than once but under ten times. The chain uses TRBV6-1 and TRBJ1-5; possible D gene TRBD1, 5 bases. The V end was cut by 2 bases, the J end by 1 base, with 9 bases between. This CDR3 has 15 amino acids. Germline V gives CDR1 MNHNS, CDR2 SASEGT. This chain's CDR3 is CASSESGSSNQPQHF. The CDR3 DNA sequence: TGTGCCAGCAGTGAATCAGGGTCAAGCAATCAGCCCCAGCATTTT.

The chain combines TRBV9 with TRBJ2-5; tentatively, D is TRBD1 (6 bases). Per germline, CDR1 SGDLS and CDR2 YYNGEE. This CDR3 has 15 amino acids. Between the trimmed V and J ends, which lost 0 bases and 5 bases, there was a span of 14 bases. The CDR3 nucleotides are TGTGCCAGCAGCGTAGCTACCAGGGGCCGGGAGACCCAGTACTTC. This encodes CASSVATRGRETQYF.

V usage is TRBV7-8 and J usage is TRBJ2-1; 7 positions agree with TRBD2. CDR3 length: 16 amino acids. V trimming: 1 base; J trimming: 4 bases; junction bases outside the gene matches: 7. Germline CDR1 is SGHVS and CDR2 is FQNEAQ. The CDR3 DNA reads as TGTGCCAGCAGCTTAGGGGGGACTAAAACTTACAATGAGCAGTTCTTC. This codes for CASSLGGTKTYNEQFF. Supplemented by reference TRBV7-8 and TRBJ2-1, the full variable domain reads GAGVSQSPRYKVAKRGQDVALRCDPISGHVSLFWYQQALGQGPEFLTYFQNEAQLDKSGLPSDRFFAERPEGSVSTLKIQRTQQEDSAVYLCASSLGGTKTYNEQFFGPGTRLTVL.

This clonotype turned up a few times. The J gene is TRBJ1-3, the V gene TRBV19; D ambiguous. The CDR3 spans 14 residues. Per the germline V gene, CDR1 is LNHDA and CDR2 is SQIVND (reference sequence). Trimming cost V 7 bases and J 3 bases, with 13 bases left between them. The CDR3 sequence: CASTRRGRGNTIYF. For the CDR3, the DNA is TGTGCCAGTACCCGACGTGGCCGTGGAAACACCATATATTTT.

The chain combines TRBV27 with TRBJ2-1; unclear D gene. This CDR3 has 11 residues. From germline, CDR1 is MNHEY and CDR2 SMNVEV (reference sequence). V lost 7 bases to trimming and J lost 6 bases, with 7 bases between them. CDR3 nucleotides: TGTGCCAGCACAACTGGCAATGAGCAGTTCTTC. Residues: CASTTGNEQFF.

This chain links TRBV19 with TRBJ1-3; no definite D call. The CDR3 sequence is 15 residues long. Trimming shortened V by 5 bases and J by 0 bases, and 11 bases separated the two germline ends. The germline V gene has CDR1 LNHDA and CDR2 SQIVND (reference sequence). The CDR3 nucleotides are TGTGCCAGTAGTGGTCCGGCGACCTCTGGAAACACCATATATTTT. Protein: CASSGPATSGNTIYF.

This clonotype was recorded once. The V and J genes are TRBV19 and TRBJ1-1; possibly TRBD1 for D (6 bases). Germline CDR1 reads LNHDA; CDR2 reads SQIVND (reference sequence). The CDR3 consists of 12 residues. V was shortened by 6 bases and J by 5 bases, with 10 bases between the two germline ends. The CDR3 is CASRFTGTEAFF. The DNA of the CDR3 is TGTGCCAGTAGATTCACAGGGACTGAAGCTTTCTTT.

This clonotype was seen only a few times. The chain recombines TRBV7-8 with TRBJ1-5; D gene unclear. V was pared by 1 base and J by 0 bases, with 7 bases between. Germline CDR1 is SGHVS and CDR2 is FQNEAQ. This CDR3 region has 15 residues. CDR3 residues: CASSLEWTSNQPQHF. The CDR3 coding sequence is TGTGCCAGCAGCTTAGAGTGGACTAGCAATCAGCCCCAGCATTTT.

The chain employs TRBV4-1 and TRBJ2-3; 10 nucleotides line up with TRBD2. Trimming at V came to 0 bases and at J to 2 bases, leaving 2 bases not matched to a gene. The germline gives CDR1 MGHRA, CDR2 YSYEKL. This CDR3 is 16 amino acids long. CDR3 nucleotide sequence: TGCGCCAGCAGCCAAGATACTAGCGGGATCACAGATACGCAGTATTTT. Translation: CASSQDTSGITDTQYF.

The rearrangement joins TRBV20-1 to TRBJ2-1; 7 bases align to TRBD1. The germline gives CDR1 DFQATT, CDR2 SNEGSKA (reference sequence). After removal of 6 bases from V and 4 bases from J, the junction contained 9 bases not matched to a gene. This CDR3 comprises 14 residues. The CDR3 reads CSATGTDAYNEQFF. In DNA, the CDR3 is TGCAGTGCCACCGGGACAGATGCTTACAATGAGCAGTTCTTC.

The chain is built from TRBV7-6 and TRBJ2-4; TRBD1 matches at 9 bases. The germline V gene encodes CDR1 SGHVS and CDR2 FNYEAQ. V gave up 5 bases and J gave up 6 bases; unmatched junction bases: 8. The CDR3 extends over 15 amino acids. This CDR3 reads CASSNRTGAVNIQYF. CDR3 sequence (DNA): TGTGCCAGCAGCAATAGGACAGGGGCGGTAAACATTCAGTACTTC.

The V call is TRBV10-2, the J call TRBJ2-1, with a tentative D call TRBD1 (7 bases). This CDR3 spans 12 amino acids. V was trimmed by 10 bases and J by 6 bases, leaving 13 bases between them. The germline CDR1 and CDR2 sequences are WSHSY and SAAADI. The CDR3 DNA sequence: TGCGCCACCCGACAGGGAGGCAATGAGCAGTTCTTC. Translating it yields CATRQGGNEQFF.

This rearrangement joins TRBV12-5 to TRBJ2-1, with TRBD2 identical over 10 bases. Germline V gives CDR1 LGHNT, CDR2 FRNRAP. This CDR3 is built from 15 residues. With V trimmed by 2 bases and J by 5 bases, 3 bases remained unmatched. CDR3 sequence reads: CASGLWLAGDNEQFF. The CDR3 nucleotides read TGTGCTAGTGGTTTGTGGCTAGCGGGGGACAATGAGCAGTTCTTC.